What follows are 7 T cell receptor beta chains derived from one specimen sequenced in a study of chemoradiotherapy in HPV16-positive cancers. Sequencing used immunoSEQ multiplex PCR; TCRdb keeps in-frame clones, though not all of them. The table has about 12,000 clones, 86% seen once. Sequenced material: blood, taken from a patient who underwent chemoradiotherapy. These receptors originate from a human donor with HPV-associated anogenital cancer.

The chain is built from TRBV10-1 and TRBJ2-7; either TRBD1 or TRBD2 may supply D (5 bases each). The CDR3 consists of 13 residues. The germline V gene encodes CDR1 WNHNN and CDR2 SYGVQD (reference sequence). Trimming stripped 8 bases from V and 2 bases from J, with 13 bases between. The CDR3 bases are TGCGCCAGCGGGGACCGAAGAACCTACGAGCAGTACTTC. Translation gives CASGDRRTYEQYF.

This clone has a handful of counts. This chain links TRBV6-1 with TRBJ1-6; D is undetermined. The CDR3 is 13 residues long. Germline V gene sequence: CDR1 MNHNS, CDR2 SASEGT. Between the trimmed V and J ends, which lost 7 bases and 8 bases, there was a span of 12 bases. The CDR3 region has the DNA TGTGCCAGCAAAGGCTCGGGCGATTCACCCCTCCACTTT. This encodes CASKGSGDSPLHF.

This rearrangement joins TRBV5-1 to TRBJ2-5, with a weak D call TRBD2 (6 bases). V was trimmed by 4 bases and J by 2 bases, leaving 15 bases between them. Germline V gene lookup returns CDR1 SGHRS and CDR2 YFSETQ. CDR3 length equals 15 residues. CDR3: CASSMTGTLQETQYF. CDR3 nucleotide sequence: TGCGCCAGCAGCATGACCGGGACTCTTCAAGAGACCCAGTACTTC.

The V call is TRBV7-7, the J call TRBJ2-2; 7 nucleotides agree with TRBD1. The J segment lost 0 bases and the V segment lost 0 bases, leaving 7 bases of the junction unmatched. The germline V gene has CDR1 SSHAT and CDR2 FNYEAQ (reference sequence). This CDR3 contains 18 residues. The CDR3 protein is CASSLAPPGQANTGELFF. The DNA for the CDR3 is TGTGCCAGCAGCTTAGCACCCCCCGGACAGGCGAACACCGGGGAGCTGTTTTTT.

V and J are TRBV5-5 and TRBJ2-5, with 10 bases fitting TRBD1. The CDR3 has 14 residues. Germline lookup yields CDR1 SGHKS and CDR2 YYEKEE (reference sequence). J gave up 2 bases and V 7 bases, and 5 bases lay outside the gene matches. CDR3 amino acids: CASSGTGDQETQYF. The CDR3 DNA sequence: TGTGCCAGCTCCGGGACAGGGGATCAAGAGACCCAGTACTTC. The full variable domain, rest sourced from reference TRBV5-5 and TRBJ2-5, is DAGVTQSPTHLIKTRGQQVTLRCSPISGHKSVSWYQQVLGQGPQFIFQYYEKEERGRGNFPDRFSARQFPNYSSELNVNALLLGDSALYLCASSGTGDQETQYFGPGTRLLVL.

V gene TRBV9 combines with J gene TRBJ2-5, with D possibly matching TRBD1 (6 bases). Germline V gives CDR1 SGDLS, CDR2 YYNGEE. The CDR3 runs to 15 residues. Trimming shortened V by 5 bases and J by 5 bases, and 19 bases separated the two germline ends. CDR3 protein: CASSKLPGQKETQYF. CDR3 coding DNA: TGTGCCAGCAGTAAGTTACCGGGACAAAAGGAGACCCAGTACTTC.

The chain joins TRBV6-4 to TRBJ2-1, with D possibly being TRBD1 or TRBD2 (5 bases each). The CDR3 runs to 13 residues. Trimming took 3 bases from V and 4 from J, leaving 7 bases between them. Germline assignment: CDR1 MRHNA and CDR2 SNTAGT. CDR3 DNA: TGTGCCAGCAGTGAGGGACCTTACAATGAGCAGTTCTTC. It translates to CASSEGPYNEQFF.